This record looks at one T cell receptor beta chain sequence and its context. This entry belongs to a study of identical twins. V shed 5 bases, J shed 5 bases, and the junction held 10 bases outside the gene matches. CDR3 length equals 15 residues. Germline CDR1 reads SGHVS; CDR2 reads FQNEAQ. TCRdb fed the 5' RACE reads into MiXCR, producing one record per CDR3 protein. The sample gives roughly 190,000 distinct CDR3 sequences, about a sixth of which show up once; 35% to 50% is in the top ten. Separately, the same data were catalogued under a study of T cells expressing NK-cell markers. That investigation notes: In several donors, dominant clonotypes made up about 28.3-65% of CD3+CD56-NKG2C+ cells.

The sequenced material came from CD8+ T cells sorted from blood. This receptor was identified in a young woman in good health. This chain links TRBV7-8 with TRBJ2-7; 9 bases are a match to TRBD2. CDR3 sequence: CASSQRAGGTHEQYF. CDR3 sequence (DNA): TGTGCCAGCAGCCAGCGGGCGGGAGGGACCCACGAGCAGTACTTC. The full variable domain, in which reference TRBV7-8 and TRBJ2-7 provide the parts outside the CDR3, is GAGVSQSPRYKVAKRGQDVALRCDPISGHVSLFWYQQALGQGPEFLTYFQNEAQLDKSGLPSDRFFAERPEGSVSTLKIQRTQQEDSAVYLCASSQRAGGTHEQYFGPGTRLTVT.